This T cell receptor beta chain originates from a study of cytomegalovirus exposure and HLA in healthy donors. General study findings and limits: Reported findings show TCR beta sequences accurately forecast HLA-A and HLA-B alleles in most subjects.

Notes on this clone: Its antigen is undetermined.

Germline trimming cut 4 bases from V and 8 bases from J; bases unmatched to any gene: 6. This CDR3 contains 14 residues. Germline lookup yields CDR1 SGHNT and CDR2 YYREEE (reference sequence). The PCR ran on 60 Vbeta and 13 Jbeta primers. Sequencing used immunoSEQ multiplex PCR; TCRdb keeps in-frame clones, though not all of them. The data contain some 160,000 clones, around 80% of them singletons. The V call is TRBV5-4, the J call TRBJ1-2, with 12 bases fitting TRBD1. The source is a woman under 30 in good health and CMV-seronegative. Source material: PBMCs. Here the CDR3 DNA reads TGTGCCAGCAGCCCGGGACAGGGGGCGTTGGGCTACACCTTC. Translating it yields CASSPGQGALGYTF.